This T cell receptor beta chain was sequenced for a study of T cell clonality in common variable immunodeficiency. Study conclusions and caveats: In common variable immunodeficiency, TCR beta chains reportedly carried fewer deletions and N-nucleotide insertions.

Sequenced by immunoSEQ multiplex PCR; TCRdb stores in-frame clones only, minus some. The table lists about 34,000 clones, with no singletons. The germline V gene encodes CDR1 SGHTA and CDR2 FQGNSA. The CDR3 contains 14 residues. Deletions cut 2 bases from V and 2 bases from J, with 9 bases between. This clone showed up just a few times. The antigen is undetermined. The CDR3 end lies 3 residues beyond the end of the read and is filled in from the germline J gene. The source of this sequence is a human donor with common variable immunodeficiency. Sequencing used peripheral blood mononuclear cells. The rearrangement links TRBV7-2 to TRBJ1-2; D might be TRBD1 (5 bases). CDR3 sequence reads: CASSLMGQNYGYTF. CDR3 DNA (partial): TGTGCCAGCAGCTTAATGGGGCAGAACTATGGC.